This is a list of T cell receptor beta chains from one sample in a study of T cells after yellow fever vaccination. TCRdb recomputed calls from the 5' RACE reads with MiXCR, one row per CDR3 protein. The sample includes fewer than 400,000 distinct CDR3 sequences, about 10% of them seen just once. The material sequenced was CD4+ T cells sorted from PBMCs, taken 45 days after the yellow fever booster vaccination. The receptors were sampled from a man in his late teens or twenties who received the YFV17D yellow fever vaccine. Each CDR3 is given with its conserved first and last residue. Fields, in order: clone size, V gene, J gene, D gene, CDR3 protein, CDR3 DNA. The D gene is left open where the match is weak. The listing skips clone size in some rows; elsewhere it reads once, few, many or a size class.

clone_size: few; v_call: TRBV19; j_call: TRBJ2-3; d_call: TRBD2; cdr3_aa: CASRGLAADTQYF; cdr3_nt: TGTGCCTCTCGGGGACTAGCTGCAGATACGCAGTATTTT
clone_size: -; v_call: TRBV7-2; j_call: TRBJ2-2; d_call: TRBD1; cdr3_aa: CASSTRGQGHGELFF; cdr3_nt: TGTGCCAGCAGCACCAGGGGACAGGGGCACGGGGAGCTGTTTTTT
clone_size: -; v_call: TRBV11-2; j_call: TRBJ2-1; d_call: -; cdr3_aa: CASSSLVFVSDEQFF; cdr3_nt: TGTGCCAGCAGCTCACTAGTCTTCGTCTCTGATGAGCAGTTCTTC
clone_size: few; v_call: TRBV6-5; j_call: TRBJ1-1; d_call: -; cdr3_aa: CASSYYSNTEAFF; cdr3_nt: TGTGCCAGCAGTTACTACTCGAACACTGAAGCTTTCTTT
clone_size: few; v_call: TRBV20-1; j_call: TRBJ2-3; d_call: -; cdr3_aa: CSARVNGVTDTQYF; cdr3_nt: TGCAGTGCTAGAGTGAATGGAGTCACAGATACGCAGTATTTT
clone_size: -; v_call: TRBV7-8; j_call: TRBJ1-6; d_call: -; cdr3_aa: CASSLEWGPGAYNSPLHF; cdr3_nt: TGTGCCAGCAGCTTAGAATGGGGGCCAGGCGCCTATAATTCACCCCTCCACTTT
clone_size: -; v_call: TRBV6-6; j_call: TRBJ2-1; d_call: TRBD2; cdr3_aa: CATGTSGGSEQFF; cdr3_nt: TGTGCCACCGGGACTAGCGGGGGGTCTGAGCAGTTCTTC
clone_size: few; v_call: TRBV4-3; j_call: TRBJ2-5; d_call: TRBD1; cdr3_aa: CASSQDRRGQGYQETQYF; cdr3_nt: TGCGCCAGCAGCCAAGATCGGAGGGGACAGGGGTACCAAGAGACCCAGTACTTC
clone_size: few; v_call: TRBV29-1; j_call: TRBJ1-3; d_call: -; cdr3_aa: CSVEDWKVGGNTIYF; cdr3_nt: TGCAGCGTTGAAGATTGGAAAGTGGGTGGAAACACCATATATTTT
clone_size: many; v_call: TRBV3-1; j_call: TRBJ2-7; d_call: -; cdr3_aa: CASSQEQGRGQYF; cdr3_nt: TGTGCCAGCAGCCAAGAACAGGGGCGGGGGCAGTACTTC
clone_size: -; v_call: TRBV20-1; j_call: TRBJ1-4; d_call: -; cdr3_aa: CSAVRELNEKLFF; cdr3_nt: TGCAGTGCGGTGAGGGAACTAAATGAAAAACTGTTTTTT
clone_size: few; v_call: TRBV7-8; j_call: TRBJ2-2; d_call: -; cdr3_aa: CASSFKRPTGELFF; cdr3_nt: TGTGCCAGCAGCTTTAAGCGTCCCACCGGGGAGCTGTTTTTT
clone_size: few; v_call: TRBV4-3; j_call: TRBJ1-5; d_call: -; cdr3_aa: CASSQSRGQPQHF; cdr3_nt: TGCGCCAGCAGCCAAAGCAGGGGTCAGCCCCAGCATTTT
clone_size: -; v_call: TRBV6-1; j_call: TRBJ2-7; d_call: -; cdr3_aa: CAIQRAGGLEQYF; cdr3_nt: TGTGCCATCCAGCGGGCAGGAGGTCTGGAGCAGTACTTC
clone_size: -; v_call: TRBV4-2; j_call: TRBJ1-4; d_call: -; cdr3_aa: CASSQESFGSNEKLFF; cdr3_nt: TGTGCCAGCAGCCAAGAATCCTTTGGTTCTAATGAAAAACTGTTTTTT
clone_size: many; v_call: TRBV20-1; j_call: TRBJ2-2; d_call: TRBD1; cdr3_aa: CSARGVLGTGIPTGELFF; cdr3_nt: TGCAGTGCTAGAGGAGTATTGGGGACAGGGATTCCGACCGGGGAGCTGTTTTTT
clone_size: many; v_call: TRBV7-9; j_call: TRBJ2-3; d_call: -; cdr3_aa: CASSSGRADTQYF; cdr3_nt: TGTGCCAGCAGTTCGGGAAGGGCAGATACGCAGTATTTT
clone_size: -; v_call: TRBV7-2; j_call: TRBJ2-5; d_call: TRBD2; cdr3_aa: CASSYPGLAGGDF; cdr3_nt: TGTGCCAGCAGCTACCCCGGGCTGGCTGGGGGGGACTTC
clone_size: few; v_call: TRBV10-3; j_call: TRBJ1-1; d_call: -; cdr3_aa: CAISDLEGNTEAFF; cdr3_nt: TGTGCCATCAGTGATTTGGAGGGGAACACTGAAGCTTTCTTT
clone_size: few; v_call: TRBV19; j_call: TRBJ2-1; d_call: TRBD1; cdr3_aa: CASSLRPTGVEFF; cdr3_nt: TGTGCCAGTAGTCTCCGCCCGACAGGGGTGGAGTTCTTC
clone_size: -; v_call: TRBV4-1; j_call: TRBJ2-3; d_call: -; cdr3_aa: CASSQDRRGQGTDTQYF; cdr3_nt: TGCGCCAGCAGCCAAGATCGTCGGGGGCAGGGCACAGATACGCAGTATTTT
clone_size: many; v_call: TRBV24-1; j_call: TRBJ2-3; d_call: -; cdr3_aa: CATSVHRGKLEHGTQYF; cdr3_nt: TGTGCCACCAGTGTCCATAGGGGAAAGTTGGAACACGGTACGCAGTATTTT
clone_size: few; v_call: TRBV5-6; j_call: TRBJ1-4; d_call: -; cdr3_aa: CASSQITGLGEKLFF; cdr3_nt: TGTGCCAGCAGCCAAATAACAGGGTTAGGTGAAAAACTGTTTTTT
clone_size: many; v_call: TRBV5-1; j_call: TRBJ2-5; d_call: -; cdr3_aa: CASSLAGSQETQYF; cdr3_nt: TGCGCCAGCAGCTTGGCGGGGAGCCAAGAGACCCAGTACTTC
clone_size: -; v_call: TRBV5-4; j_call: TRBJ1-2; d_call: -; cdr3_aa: CASSRDAGGGYTF; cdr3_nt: TGTGCCAGCAGCCGCGACGCCGGCGGCGGCTACACCTTC
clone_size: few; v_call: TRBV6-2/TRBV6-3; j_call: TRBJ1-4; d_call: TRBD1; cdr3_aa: CASRRTGQNNEKLFF; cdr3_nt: TGTGCCAGCAGAAGAACGGGACAGAATAATGAAAAACTGTTTTTT
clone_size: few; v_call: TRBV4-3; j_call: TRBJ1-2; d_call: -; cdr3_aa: CASSPGPSNYGYTF; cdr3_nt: TGCGCCAGCAGCCCCGGCCCCTCCAACTATGGCTACACCTTC
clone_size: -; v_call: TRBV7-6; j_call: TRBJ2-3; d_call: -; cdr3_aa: CASSLASYTDTQYF; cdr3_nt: TGTGCCAGCAGCTTAGCCAGCTACACAGATACGCAGTATTTT
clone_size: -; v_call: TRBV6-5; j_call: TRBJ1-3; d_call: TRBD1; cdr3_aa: CASSYLPGQGDTIYF; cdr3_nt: TGTGCCAGCAGTTACTTACCGGGACAGGGGGACACCATATATTTT
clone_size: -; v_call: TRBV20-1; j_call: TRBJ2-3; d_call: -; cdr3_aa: CSARDPRLADTQYF; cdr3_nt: TGCAGTGCTAGAGATCCTCGACTAGCAGATACGCAGTATTTT
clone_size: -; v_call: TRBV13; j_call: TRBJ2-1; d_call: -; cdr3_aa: CASSRRGTSYNEQFF; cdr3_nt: TGTGCCAGCAGCCGTAGGGGGACCTCCTACAATGAGCAGTTCTTC
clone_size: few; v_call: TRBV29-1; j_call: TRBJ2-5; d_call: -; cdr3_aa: CSVEAVTSGETQYF; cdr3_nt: TGCAGCGTTGAAGCGGTCACTTCGGGGGAGACCCAGTACTTC
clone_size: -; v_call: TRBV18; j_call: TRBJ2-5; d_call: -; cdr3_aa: CASSPPTAQETQYF; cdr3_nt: TGTGCCAGCTCACCACCGACAGCTCAAGAGACCCAGTACTTC
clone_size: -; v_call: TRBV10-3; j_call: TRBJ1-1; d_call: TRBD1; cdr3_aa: CAISVGDRRLNTEAFF; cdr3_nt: TGTGCCATCAGTGTTGGGGACAGGCGTTTGAACACTGAAGCTTTCTTT
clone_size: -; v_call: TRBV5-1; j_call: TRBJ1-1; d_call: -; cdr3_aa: CASSLIFSYGGLSRNTEAFF; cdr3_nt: TGCGCCAGCAGCTTGATTTTCAGTTACGGGGGGCTGTCCCGGAACACTGAAGCTTTCTTT
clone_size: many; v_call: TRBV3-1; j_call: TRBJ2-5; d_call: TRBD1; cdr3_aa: CASSHDRGRETQYF; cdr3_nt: TGTGCCAGCAGCCACGACAGGGGTCGGGAGACCCAGTACTTC
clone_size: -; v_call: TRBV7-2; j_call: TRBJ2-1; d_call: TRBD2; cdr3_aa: CASSLARESNEQFF; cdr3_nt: TGTGCCAGCAGCTTAGCGCGGGAGAGCAATGAGCAGTTCTTC
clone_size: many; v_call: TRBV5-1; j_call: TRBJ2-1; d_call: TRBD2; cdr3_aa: CASSERLATYNEQFF; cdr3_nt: TGCGCCAGCAGCGAACGACTAGCGACCTACAATGAGCAGTTCTTC
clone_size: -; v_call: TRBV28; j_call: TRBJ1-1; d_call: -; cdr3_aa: CASLHPGAGNTEAFF; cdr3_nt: TGTGCCAGCCTACACCCAGGGGCTGGAAACACTGAAGCTTTCTTT
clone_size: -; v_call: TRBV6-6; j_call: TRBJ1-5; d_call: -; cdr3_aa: CASSYMDQPQHF; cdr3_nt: TGTGCCAGCAGTTATATGGATCAGCCCCAGCATTTT
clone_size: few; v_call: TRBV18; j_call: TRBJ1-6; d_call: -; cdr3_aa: CASSPGGKDSPLHF; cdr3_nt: TGTGCCAGCTCACCAGGGGGCAAGGATTCACCCCTCCACTTT
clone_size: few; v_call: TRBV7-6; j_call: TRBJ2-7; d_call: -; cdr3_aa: CASSPTGLVSDEQYF; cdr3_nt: TGTGCCAGCAGCCCAACGGGACTCGTGTCAGACGAGCAGTACTTC
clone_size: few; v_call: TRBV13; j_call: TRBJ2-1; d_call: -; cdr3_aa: CASSLEAERVNEQFF; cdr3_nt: TGTGCCAGCAGCTTAGAAGCCGAGCGGGTCAATGAGCAGTTCTTC
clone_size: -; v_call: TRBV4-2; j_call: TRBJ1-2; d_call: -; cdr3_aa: CASSQEADSYYGYTF; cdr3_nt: TGTGCCAGCAGCCAAGAGGCTGACAGTTACTATGGCTACACCTTC
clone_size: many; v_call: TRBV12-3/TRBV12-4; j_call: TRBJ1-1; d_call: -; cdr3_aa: CASRTNTEAFF; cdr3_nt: TGTGCCAGCAGGACAAACACTGAAGCTTTCTTT
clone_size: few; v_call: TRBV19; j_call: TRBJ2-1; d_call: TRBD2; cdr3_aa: CASTSLLSGTHNEQFF; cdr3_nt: TGTGCCAGTACCTCCCTGCTGAGCGGGACCCACAATGAGCAGTTCTTC
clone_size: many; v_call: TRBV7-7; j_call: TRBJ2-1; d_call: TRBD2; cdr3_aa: CASSPGAGGYNEQFF; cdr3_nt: TGTGCTAGCAGCCCCGGAGCGGGGGGATACAATGAGCAGTTCTTC
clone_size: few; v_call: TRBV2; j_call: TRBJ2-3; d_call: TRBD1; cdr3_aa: CASSGGDRGGNTQYF; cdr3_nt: TGTGCCAGCAGTGGGGGGGACAGGGGCGGAAATACGCAGTATTTT
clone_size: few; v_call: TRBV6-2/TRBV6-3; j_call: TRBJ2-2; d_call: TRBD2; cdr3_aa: CASDRDYYTGELFF; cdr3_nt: TGTGCCAGCGACCGGGACTACTACACCGGGGAGCTGTTTTTT
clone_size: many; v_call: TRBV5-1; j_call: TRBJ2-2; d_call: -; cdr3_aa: CASSGLTAGGELFF; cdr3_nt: TGCGCCAGCAGCGGCCTGACGGCCGGCGGGGAGCTGTTTTTT
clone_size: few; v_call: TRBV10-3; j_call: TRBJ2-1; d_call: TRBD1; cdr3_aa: CAISETDRVKQFF; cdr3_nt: TGTGCCATCAGTGAGACCGACAGGGTCAAGCAGTTCTTC
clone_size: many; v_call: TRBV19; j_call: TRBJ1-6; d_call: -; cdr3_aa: CASSGGARGSPLHF; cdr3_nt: TGTGCCAGTAGTGGCGGGGCGCGGGGTTCACCCCTCCACTTT
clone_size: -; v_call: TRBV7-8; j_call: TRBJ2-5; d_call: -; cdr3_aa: CASSLGFVRRETQYF; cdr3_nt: TGTGCCAGCAGCTTAGGGTTTGTGAGGAGGGAGACCCAGTACTTC
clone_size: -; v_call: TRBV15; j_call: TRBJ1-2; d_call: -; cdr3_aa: CATSRDTQGGGYTF; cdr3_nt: TGTGCCACCAGCAGAGATACACAGGGTGGTGGCTACACCTTC
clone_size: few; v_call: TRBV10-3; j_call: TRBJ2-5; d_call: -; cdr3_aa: CAGGTGPQETQYF; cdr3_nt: TGTGCCGGGGGAACAGGGCCCCAAGAGACCCAGTACTTC
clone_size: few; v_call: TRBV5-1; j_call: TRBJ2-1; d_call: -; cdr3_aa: CASRGQSEQFF; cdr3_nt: TGCGCCAGCAGAGGACAGTCAGAGCAGTTCTTC
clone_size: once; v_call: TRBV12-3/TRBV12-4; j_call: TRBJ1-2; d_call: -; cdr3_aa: CASSFRVSSNYGYTF; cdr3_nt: TGTGCCAGCAGTTTCCGGGTTTCCTCGAACTATGGCTACACCTTC
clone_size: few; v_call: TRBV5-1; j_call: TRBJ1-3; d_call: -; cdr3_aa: CASSLVQQHAGNTIYF; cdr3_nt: TGCGCCAGCAGCTTGGTCCAACAGCACGCTGGAAACACCATATATTTT